These T cell receptor beta chains were read from a single sample in a study of blood T cell repertoires in COVID-19. Sequencing used immunoSEQ multiplex PCR; TCRdb keeps in-frame clones, though not all of them. The sample has under 250,000 clones; roughly 80% are singletons. The sequencing sample was made of peripheral blood. The source is a woman older than 75 with acute or convalescent COVID-19. CDR3s include the opening cysteine and the closing phenylalanine or tryptophan. The order of the fields is D gene, V gene, clone size, J gene, CDR3 DNA, CDR3 protein. D genes are given only for firm matches. A row's size may be missing; if present it is once, few, many or a size class.

>TRBD1|TRBV29-1|NA|TRBJ1-2
TGCAGCGGGACGACAGGGGCCCTCTATGGCTACACCTTC
CSGTTGALYGYTF
>TRBD1|TRBV5-4|NA|TRBJ2-4
TGTGCCAGCAGCTTGGTACAGGGGGCCAAAAACATTCAGTACTTC
CASSLVQGAKNIQYF
>NA|TRBV15|NA|TRBJ2-1
TGTGCCACCAGCAGAGATTTGCTAGCTACCCCCAATGAGCAGTTCTTC
CATSRDLLATPNEQFF
>TRBD1|TRBV18|NA|TRBJ2-2
TGTGCCAGCTCACCACTCACAGGGGGTAACACCGGGGAGCTGTTTTTT
CASSPLTGGNTGELFF
>TRBD2|TRBV29-1|NA|TRBJ2-7
TGCAGCGTTGGCGGGGGGGCCAACTACGAGCAGTACTTC
CSVGGGANYEQYF
>NA|TRBV10-3|NA|TRBJ2-2
TGTGCCATCAGTGACAGGGGGGACACCGGGGAGCTGTTTTTT
CAISDRGDTGELFF
>NA|TRBV2|NA|TRBJ1-1
TGTGCCAGCAAGGGACTAAGTATTGAAGCTTTCTTT
CASKGLSIEAFF
>NA|TRBV4-1|NA|TRBJ2-7
TGCGCCAGCAGCCAACACGCAGCCTACGAGCAGTACTTC
CASSQHAAYEQYF
>TRBD2|TRBV7-9|NA|TRBJ2-3
TGTGCCAGCAGCTTAGGAGCGGGAGGGCCAGATACGCAGTATTTT
CASSLGAGGPDTQYF
>NA|TRBV1|NA|TRBJ1-5
TGCACCAGCAGCCAATATCCGACAGGGGAAGGCCAGCCCCAGCATTTT
CTSSQYPTGEGQPQHF
>TRBD1|TRBV9|NA|TRBJ2-7
TGTGCCAGCAGCGGATCCGGGACAGCCTACGAGCAGTACTTC
CASSGSGTAYEQYF
>TRBD1|TRBV6-5|NA|TRBJ1-2
TGTGCCAGCAGGTCCTCCGGGACAGTCGCACCAGGCTACACCTTC
CASRSSGTVAPGYTF
>NA|TRBV30|NA|TRBJ2-2
TGTGCCTGGAGTCGTCAGGGGGGCACCGGGGAGCTGTTTTTT
CAWSRQGGTGELFF
>NA|TRBV29-1|NA|TRBJ1-2
TGCAGCGTTGATCCTGGGCCATTTGGCTACACCTTC
CSVDPGPFGYTF
>TRBD1|TRBV3-1/TRBV3-2|NA|TRBJ2-5
TGTGCCAGCAGCCTTAGAGGACAGGGATCCTTGGAGACCCAGTACTTC
CASSLRGQGSLETQYF
>NA|TRBV7-9|NA|TRBJ1-2
TGTGCCAGCAGCCAAACGGACAGAAATGGCTACACCTTC
CASSQTDRNGYTF
>TRBD2|TRBV10-2|NA|TRBJ2-3
TGCGCCAGCAGTGTAACTAGCGGGGGCACAGATACGCAGTATTTT
CASSVTSGGTDTQYF
>TRBD1|TRBV7-2|NA|TRBJ2-5
TGTGCCAGCAGCTCGGGACAGGGGGCCCAAGAGACCCAGTACTTC
CASSSGQGAQETQYF
>TRBD1|TRBV2|NA|TRBJ1-2
TGTGCCAGCAGTCCGACAGGGGTCTATGGCTACACCTTC
CASSPTGVYGYTF
>TRBD2|TRBV6-5|NA|TRBJ2-4
TGTGCCAGCAGTTACCTAGCGGGAGGCGGCATTCAGTACTTC
CASSYLAGGGIQYF
>NA|TRBV19|NA|TRBJ1-6
TGTGCCAGTAGTATCGGGGGGGATTCACCCCTCCACTTT
CASSIGGDSPLHF
>TRBD1|TRBV3-1/TRBV3-2|NA|TRBJ2-5
TGTGCCAGCACCAGGACGCCGGGACAGGGGGCGACCCAGTACTTC
CASTRTPGQGATQYF
>NA|TRBV5-6|NA|TRBJ2-7
TGTGCCAGACGTCGGTACGAGCAGTACTTC
CARRRYEQYF
>NA|TRBV19|NA|TRBJ2-2
TGTGCCAGTAGTATCTTGGAGCGCGGGACGAGCACCGGGGAGCTGTTTTTT
CASSILERGTSTGELFF
>TRBD1|TRBV5-4|NA|TRBJ2-5
TGTGCCAGCAGATTGACAGGGGTAGAGACCCAGTACTTC
CASRLTGVETQYF
>NA|TRBV5-1|NA|TRBJ1-2
TGCGCCAGCAGCCCTGGGGGGGTTCAGGTCTATGGCTACACCTTC
CASSPGGVQVYGYTF
>TRBD1|TRBV6-1|NA|TRBJ1-4
TGTGCCAGCAGTGACGGGGACAGGGGAGGAAAACTGTTTTTT
CASSDGDRGGKLFF
>NA|TRBV5-3|NA|TRBJ1-3
TGTGCCAGAAGCTTGTGCAGCTCTGGAAACACCATATATTTT
CARSLCSSGNTIYF
>TRBD2|TRBV10-2|NA|TRBJ2-3
TGCGCCAGCAGAGGCCTGACTAGCGGGAGGGCAGCAGATACGCAGTATTTT
CASRGLTSGRAADTQYF
>TRBD2|TRBV4-2|NA|TRBJ2-2
TGTGCCAGCAGCCAAGATCAAAGCGGGGGGTCAACCGGGGAGCTGTTTTTT
CASSQDQSGGSTGELFF
>NA|TRBV12-3/TRBV12-4|once|TRBJ2-1
TGTGCCAGCGCGAACTACAATGAGCAGTTCTTC
CASANYNEQFF
>TRBD1|TRBV11-2|many|TRBJ1-1
TGTGCCAGCAGCTTAGTTAACGGACAGGGAGACACTGAAGCTTTCTTT
CASSLVNGQGDTEAFF
>NA|TRBV11-3|NA|TRBJ1-1
TGTGCCAGCAGCGGGAGGGGTGTTGCTAACACTGAAGCTTTCTTT
CASSGRGVANTEAFF
>NA|TRBV7-9|NA|TRBJ1-3
TGTGCCAGCAGCTCTACGTTATCTCTCTCTGGAAACACCATATATTTT
CASSSTLSLSGNTIYF
>NA|TRBV5-4|NA|TRBJ2-3
TGTGCCAGCAGCTTGGCCCAGGGCATGAGCACAGATACGCAGTATTTT
CASSLAQGMSTDTQYF
>TRBD1|TRBV6-5|NA|TRBJ1-4
TGTGCCAGCAGCTACAGGGGCAATAATGAAAAACTGTTTTTT
CASSYRGNNEKLFF
>TRBD1|TRBV19|NA|TRBJ1-6
TGTGCCAGTACGACAGGCCAACCAGGGGGATCACCCCTCCACTTT
CASTTGQPGGSPLHF
>TRBD1|TRBV28|NA|TRBJ1-2
TGTGCCAGCAGGACAGGGGCACTTAACTATGGCTACACCTTC
CASRTGALNYGYTF
>TRBD1|TRBV18|NA|TRBJ2-2
TGTGCCAGCTCACCTACAGGGGGTTTGAACACCGGGGAGCTGTTTTTT
CASSPTGGLNTGELFF
>TRBD2|TRBV10-3|NA|TRBJ2-3
TGTGCCATCAGGAAGACTAGCGGGGCGCCAGATACGCAGTATTTT
CAIRKTSGAPDTQYF
>TRBD1|TRBV10-3|NA|TRBJ1-5
TGTGCCACCCAAGTAATGGGACAGGGGGATCAGCCCCAGCATTTT
CATQVMGQGDQPQHF
>NA|TRBV18|few|TRBJ2-7
TGTGCCAGCTCACCACGCGCCTACGAGCAGTACTTC
CASSPRAYEQYF
>TRBD1|TRBV19|few|TRBJ1-6
TGTGCCAGTAGTACAGGCCGGGACAGTCCACCCCTCCACTTT
CASSTGRDSPPLHF
>NA|TRBV9|NA|TRBJ2-2
TGTGCCAGCAGCGGCCGACTAGACCAGAACACCGGGGAGCTGTTTTTT
CASSGRLDQNTGELFF
>NA|TRBV6-1|NA|TRBJ1-1
TGTGCCAGCAGTGAAGCCAGGAAAACTGAAGCTTTCTTT
CASSEARKTEAFF
>TRBD1|TRBV19|NA|TRBJ1-3
TGTGCCAGTAGGACAGGGGGCAGTGGAAACACCATATATTTT
CASRTGGSGNTIYF
>NA|TRBV4-2|NA|TRBJ1-3
TGTGCCAGCAGCCAAGATGGGACATACTCTGGAAACACCATATATTTT
CASSQDGTYSGNTIYF
>NA|TRBV3-1/TRBV3-2|NA|TRBJ2-5
TGTGCCAGCAGCCAAGTCCGGGGATCTCAAGAGACCCAGTACTTC
CASSQVRGSQETQYF
>NA|TRBV7-9|NA|TRBJ1-6
TGTGCCAGCAGCTTAGTGGGGCGTAATAATTCACCCCTCCACTTT
CASSLVGRNNSPLHF
>NA|TRBV5-1|NA|TRBJ1-2
TGCGCCAGCAGCTCGAGGACAGCCGATCGTTCTTTCTATGGCTACACCTTC
CASSSRTADRSFYGYTF
>NA|TRBV6-5|NA|TRBJ1-2
TGTGCCAGCAGTTACTCTCGAGCAAGCTATGGCTACACCTTC
CASSYSRASYGYTF
>NA|TRBV5-6|NA|TRBJ2-5
TGTGCCAGCAGCTTGGCAGTAACCTCCCCGGGAAAGACCCAGTACTTC
CASSLAVTSPGKTQYF
>TRBD2|TRBV10-3|once|TRBJ2-7
TGTGCCATCGGCGACGCGGGAGGGCCGGGCTACGAGCAGTACTTC
CAIGDAGGPGYEQYF
>TRBD1|TRBV9|NA|TRBJ1-2
TGTGCCAGCACCCGGACAGGGCTCCTCTACACCTTC
CASTRTGLLYTF
>NA|TRBV19|few|TRBJ2-1
TGTGCCAGTAGTGTAAGCACGGCGGGTAACAATGAGCAGTTCTTC
CASSVSTAGNNEQFF